This T cell receptor beta chain derives from a study of cytomegalovirus exposure and HLA in healthy donors. Vbeta (60) and Jbeta (13) primers were used in the PCR. Measured with immunoSEQ multiplex PCR; TCRdb has only the in-frame clones, and not every one. This table lists approximately 120,000 clones. V was clipped by 6 bases and J by 9 bases, with 12 bases between them. Germline loops: CDR1 MGHDK, CDR2 SYGVNS. The CDR3 contains 13 residues. The TCR comes from a man younger than 45 in good health and CMV-seronegative. Input material: PBMCs. This sequence joins TRBV25-1 and TRBJ1-6, with D possibly matching TRBD1 (5 bases). DNA for the CDR3: TGTGCCAGCAGCGAGGAGGGGATTTCACCCCTCCACTTT. Protein sequence: CASSEEGISPLHF.